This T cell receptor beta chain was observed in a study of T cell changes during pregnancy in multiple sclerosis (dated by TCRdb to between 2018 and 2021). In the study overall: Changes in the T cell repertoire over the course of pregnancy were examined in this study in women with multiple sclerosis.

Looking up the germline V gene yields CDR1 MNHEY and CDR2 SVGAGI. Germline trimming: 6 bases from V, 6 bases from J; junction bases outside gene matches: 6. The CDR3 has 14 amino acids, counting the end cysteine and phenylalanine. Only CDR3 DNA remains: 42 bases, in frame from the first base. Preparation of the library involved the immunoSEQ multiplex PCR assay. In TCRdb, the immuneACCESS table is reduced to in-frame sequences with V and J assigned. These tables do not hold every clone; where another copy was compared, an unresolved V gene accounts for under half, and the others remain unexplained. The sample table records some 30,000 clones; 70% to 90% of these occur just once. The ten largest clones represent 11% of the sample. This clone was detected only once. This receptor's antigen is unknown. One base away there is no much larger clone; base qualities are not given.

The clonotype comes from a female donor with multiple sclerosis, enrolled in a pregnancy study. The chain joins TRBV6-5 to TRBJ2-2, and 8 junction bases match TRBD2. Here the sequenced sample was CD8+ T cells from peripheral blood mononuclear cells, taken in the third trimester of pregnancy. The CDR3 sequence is CASRRLASAGELFF. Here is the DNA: TGTGCCAGCAGGCGACTAGCGTCCGCCGGGGAGCTGTTTTTT.